This T cell receptor (beta chain) was found in a study of PD-1 blockade in classical Hodgkin lymphoma. Concerning this clone itself: What it binds is not known.

The time point was: cycle 4 day 1 (C4D1), after 6 weeks of nivolumab. Following autologous stem cell transplantation, relapse occurred in every patient, and exposure to brentuximab vedotin varied. With magnetic negative selection, CD4+ T cells were purified from PBMCs that had been thawed. The CDR3 runs to 15 residues. J lost 3 bases, V lost 6 bases, and 7 bases had no gene match. Germline V lookup: CDR1 SGHTA, CDR2 FQGNSA. Here immunoSEQ multiplex PCR was the method, and the copy in TCRdb shows in-frame clones only, minus some. Of more than 25,000 clones listed, about four fifths are singletons. Notes on the study in general: Significantly greater TCR diversity emerged by C4D1 in CD4+ cells but not CD8+ cells. Newly diagnosed patients had diversity similar to the baseline diversity of complete responders.

The receptor was derived from a human donor with classical Hodgkin lymphoma. Specimen: CD4+ T cells from blood, collected before the fourth cycle of nivolumab. This chain connects TRBV7-2 to TRBJ2-1, with 8 bases aligning to TRBD2. CDR3 region: CASSPTGGLYNEQFF. The CDR3 nucleotides are TGTGCCAGCAGTCCAACGGGGGGGCTCTACAATGAGCAGTTCTTC.